The next 18 T cell receptor beta chains were all read from a single sample in a study of shared clonotypes between healthy human individuals. Here immunoSEQ multiplex PCR was the method, and the copy in TCRdb shows in-frame clones only, minus some. The sample has 1.5 million to 2.5 million clones, roughly 95% seen once. Naive CD8 isolation took CD45RO-negative cells positively selected for CCR7 and excluded terminally differentiated effector memory CD45RA+ cells. Sample: naive CD8+ T cells sorted from blood. These receptors were obtained from a man younger than 30 in good health.

Points on this clone: Other nucleotide sequences from this sample produce the same CDR3. The rearrangement uses TRBV6-5 and TRBJ1-2; D is undetermined. The CDR3 is made up of 14 amino acids. The ends were cut back, 0 bases at V and 2 bases at J, with 7 bases in the middle. Germline assignment: CDR1 MNHEY and CDR2 SVGAGI. DNA for the CDR3: TGTGCCAGCAGTTACTCGCCCGGGAACTATGGCTACACCTTC. It yields the protein CASSYSPGNYGYTF.

The chain links TRBV11-2 to TRBJ2-7, with TRBD1 identical over 7 bases. Trimming cost V 1 base and J 2 bases; bases outside gene matches: 8. Germline loops: CDR1 SGHAT, CDR2 FQNNGV. The CDR3 length is 16 residues. For the CDR3, the DNA is TGTGCCAGCAGCTTAGTTTTCTCAGGGGGAACCTACGAGCAGTACTTC. As protein: CASSLVFSGGTYEQYF.

Points on this clone: Additional DNA sequences in this sample encode the identical CDR3. The V and J genes are TRBV5-4 and TRBJ2-2; D is unresolved. Per the germline V gene, CDR1 is SGHNT and CDR2 is YYREEE (reference sequence). The CDR3 covers 12 residues. Trimming cost V 4 bases and J 3 bases, with 4 bases left between them. In DNA, the CDR3 is TGTGCCAGCAGCCGAGACACCGGGGAGCTGTTTTTT. Translation gives CASSRDTGELFF. Full variable domain (remainder filled in from reference TRBV5-4 and TRBJ2-2): ETGVTQSPTHLIKTRGQQVTLRCSSQSGHNTVSWYQQALGQGPQFIFQYYREEENGRGNFPPRFSGLQFPNYSSELNVNALELDDSALYLCASSRDTGELFFGEGSRLTVL.

The chain employs TRBV30 and TRBJ2-5; D could derive from TRBD1 or TRBD2 (6 bases each). The length of the CDR3 is 16 residues. Germline V lookup: CDR1 GTSNPN, CDR2 SVGIG (reference sequence). V gave up 2 bases and J gave up 5 bases, with 21 bases separating them. The CDR3 reads CAWSRGQMDRRETQYF. The CDR3 DNA reads as TGTGCCTGGAGTCGGGGGCAAATGGACCGACGGGAGACCCAGTACTTC. Full variable domain (rest looked up from reference TRBV30 and TRBJ2-5): SQTIHQWPATLVQPVGSPLSLECTVEGTSNPNLYWYRQAAGRGLQLLFYSVGIGQISSEVPQNLSASRPQDRQFILSSKKLLLSDSGFYLCAWSRGQMDRRETQYFGPGTRLLVL.

The chain joins TRBV2 to TRBJ2-7; D call uncertain. CDR3 size: 15 residues. V shed 6 bases and J shed 6 bases, with 21 bases lying between them. In germline, CDR1 is SNHLY, CDR2 FYNNEI. The CDR3 protein is CASRSGVGLLVEQYF. The CDR3, as DNA: TGTGCCAGCAGGTCTGGGGTGGGGTTGTTAGTCGAGCAGTACTTC.

V gene TRBV4-1 combines with J gene TRBJ1-1; D perhaps matches TRBD1 (6 bases). The CDR3 runs to 16 residues. The V gene's germline CDR1 is MGHRA and CDR2 YSYEKL. Trimming cost V 0 bases and J 6 bases, with 17 bases left between them. CDR3 nucleotide sequence: TGCGCCAGCAGCCAAGATTACACAGGGAAGATGGCTGAAGCTTTCTTT. Translated, it gives CASSQDYTGKMAEAFF.

The chain links TRBV11-2 to TRBJ2-3, with D unresolved. V was trimmed by 1 base and J by 1 base, leaving 12 bases between them. Germline CDR1 SGHAT, CDR2 FQNNGV. This CDR3 has 16 amino acids. The CDR3: CASSLGGQPGTDTQYF. For the CDR3, the DNA is TGTGCCAGCAGCTTAGGTGGTCAGCCTGGCACAGATACGCAGTATTTT.

Details on this clone: Other DNA sequences in the same sample also yield this CDR3. This rearrangement joins TRBV15 to TRBJ1-1; D remains ambiguous. Deletions cut 0 bases from V and 1 base from J, with 3 bases between. This CDR3 comprises 13 residues. CDR1 LNHNV and CDR2 YYDKDF come from the germline V gene (reference sequence). The CDR3 loop is CATSRDRNTEAFF. CDR3 DNA: TGTGCCACCAGCAGAGACAGGAACACTGAAGCTTTCTTT.

The chain links TRBV13 to TRBJ2-1; 10 bases agree with TRBD1. The CDR3 runs to 16 residues. Germline CDR1 and CDR2: PRHDT and FYEKMQ (reference sequence). V lost 7 bases, J lost 8 bases, and 14 bases stayed unmatched. The CDR3 DNA sequence: TGTGCCAGCACGGAGTGGGGGGACAGGGGTTCGGATGAGCAGTTCTTC. It specifies CASTEWGDRGSDEQFF. The full variable domain, completed using reference TRBV13 and TRBJ2-1, is AAGVIQSPRHLIKEKRETATLKCYPIPRHDTVYWYQQGPGQDPQFLISFYEKMQSDKGSIPDRFSAQQFSDYHSELNMSSLELGDSALYFCASTEWGDRGSDEQFFGPGTRLTVL.

The chain carries TRBV29-1 and TRBJ1-1; 10 positions match TRBD1. The CDR3 is 15 amino acids. The J segment lost 5 bases and the V segment lost 7 bases, leaving 13 bases of the junction unmatched. CDR1 is SQVTM and CDR2 is ANQGSEA in the germline V gene. The chain's CDR3 is CSGTGQGEGQTEAFF. Written as DNA, the CDR3 is TGCAGCGGCACAGGACAGGGGGAAGGACAGACTGAAGCTTTCTTT.

The J gene is TRBJ2-1, the V gene TRBV4-1; D perhaps matches TRBD1 (5 bases). The CDR3 is 13 amino acids. Trimming pared 5 bases from V and 7 bases from J, leaving 12 bases between. Looked up from germline, CDR1 is MGHRA and CDR2 is YSYEKL. The CDR3 sequence: CASSERAGNEQFF. The DNA of the CDR3 is TGCGCCAGCAGCGAAAGAGCAGGGAATGAGCAGTTCTTC.

The count of this clone is one. The chain is built from TRBV4-2 and TRBJ2-2; D is possibly TRBD2 (6 bases). Looked up from germline, CDR1 is LGHNA and CDR2 is YNFKEQ. V lost 1 base and J 5 bases, leaving 14 bases between the germline ends. This CDR3 spans 16 amino acids. CDR3 sequence (DNA): TGTGCCAGCAGCCAAGGCCCGGGGGTCGGTACCGGGGAGCTGTTTTTT. Its protein product is CASSQGPGVGTGELFF.

V and J are TRBV10-1 and TRBJ2-1, with D perhaps TRBD1 (5 bases). V was clipped by 2 bases and J by 4 bases, with 15 bases between them. The germline gives CDR1 WNHNN, CDR2 SYGVQD (reference sequence). The length of the CDR3 is 16 residues. The CDR3 loop is CASSERGQGGYNEQFF. CDR3 in DNA: TGCGCCAGCAGTGAGAGGGGCCAGGGTGGGTACAATGAGCAGTTCTTC.

The chain recombines TRBV6-5 with TRBJ1-1; D is unresolved. The CDR3 spans 14 residues. Germline V gene lookup returns CDR1 MNHEY and CDR2 SVGAGI. Trimming shortened V by 5 bases and J by 3 bases, and 13 bases separated the two germline ends. CDR3 bases: TGTGCCAGCAGTCAGCGACAAGCCTACACTGAAGCTTTCTTT. This encodes CASSQRQAYTEAFF.

On this clone: Other nucleotide sequences in the sample specify the same CDR3. The chain has TRBV7-9 and TRBJ1-1; D not resolved. CDR1 SEHNR and CDR2 FQNEAQ come from the germline V gene (reference sequence). The CDR3 sequence is 11 residues long. V was pared by 3 bases and J by 5 bases, with 4 bases between. The CDR3 here is CASSLSTEAFF. CDR3 DNA sequence: TGTGCCAGCAGCTTGTCAACTGAAGCTTTCTTT.

A remark on this clone: This same CDR3 is encoded by further DNA sequences in the sample. The chain recombines TRBV5-1 with TRBJ1-1; maybe TRBD1 (6 bases). The CDR3 runs to 14 residues. Trimming left V 0 bases short and J 3 bases short, with 9 bases between. Germline assignment: CDR1 SGHRS and CDR2 YFSETQ. As DNA, the CDR3 is TGCGCCAGCAGCTTGGGCCAGGGGCACACTGAAGCTTTCTTT. Residues: CASSLGQGHTEAFF. Using reference TRBV5-1 and TRBJ1-1 for the parts outside the CDR3, the full variable domain is KAGVTQTPRYLIKTRGQQVTLSCSPISGHRSVSWYQQTPGQGLQFLFEYFSETQRNKGNFPGRFSGRQFSNSRSEMNVSTLELGDSALYLCASSLGQGHTEAFFGQGTRLTVV.

The rearrangement links TRBV5-1 to TRBJ2-3, with 7 bases fitting TRBD2. The CDR3 runs 15 residues. Losses at the gene ends were 4 bases for V and 4 bases for J; bases not matched to a gene: 9. Per the germline V gene, CDR1 is SGHRS and CDR2 is YFSETQ. The CDR3 protein is CASSGGAGVSDTQYF. The CDR3 DNA follows: TGCGCCAGCAGCGGTGGGGCGGGAGTTTCAGATACGCAGTATTTT.

This clone was seen a few times. The chain joins TRBV5-4 to TRBJ2-7; D unresolved. Germline V gives CDR1 SGHNT, CDR2 YYREEE (reference sequence). This CDR3 region has 15 residues. The V end lost 1 base, the J end lost 6 bases, and 17 bases lay between the germline ends. The CDR3 protein is CASSLWNDPSGEQYF. CDR3 nucleotides: TGTGCCAGCAGCTTGTGGAACGACCCGAGTGGCGAGCAGTACTTC.